What follows are 4 T cell receptor beta chains derived from one specimen sequenced in a study of shared clonotypes between healthy human individuals. The repertoire was sequenced with immunoSEQ multiplex PCR; TCRdb's copy has only in-frame clones and lacks some. This table has about 1.1 million clones, approximately 80% appearing once. What was sequenced was memory CD4+ T cells from PBMCs. Described subset: CD45RA-negative fraction. These receptors all come from a man aged 18 to 30 in good health. Some clones in this sample may be carry-over from other donors' samples.

About this clone itself: A much more abundant neighbour one base away suggests this may be a read error. The chain couples TRBV30 to TRBJ1-3, with D unclear. The germline V gene has CDR1 GTSNPN and CDR2 SVGIG (reference sequence). CDR3 length equals 14 residues. The DNA of the CDR3 is TGTGCCTGGAGTGAGAGAGGCTCTGGAAACACCGTATATTTT. Translating it yields CAWSERGSGNTVYF.

The chain uses TRBV19 and TRBJ2-1; weak D call: TRBD2 (5 bases). V was trimmed by 5 bases and J by 5 bases, leaving 10 bases between them. This CDR3 has 13 amino acids. Germline CDR1 reads LNHDA; CDR2 reads SQIVND (reference sequence). CDR3 coding DNA: TGTGCCAGTAGTTCGGGGTGGGACAATGAGCAGTTCTTC. Translation gives CASSSGWDNEQFF.

The rearrangement joins TRBV4-3 to TRBJ2-5; 12 bases agree with TRBD2. The CDR3 length is 14 residues. V gave up 4 bases and J gave up 6 bases; unmatched junction bases: 3. The germline CDR1 and CDR2 sequences are LGHNA and YSLEER. The CDR3 coding sequence is TGCGCCAGCAGCCCGACTAGCGGGAGACAGACCCAGTACTTC. This codes for CASSPTSGRQTQYF.

This clone has only a few counts. The gene calls are TRBV10-3 and TRBJ1-4; unclear D gene. Looked up from germline, CDR1 is ENHRY and CDR2 is SYGVKD. The V and J ends lost 2 bases and 8 bases respectively, with 9 bases between them. The CDR3 spans 13 residues. CDR3 region: CAISEDGEEKLFF. As DNA, the CDR3 is TGTGCCATCAGTGAGGACGGTGAGGAAAAACTGTTTTTT.